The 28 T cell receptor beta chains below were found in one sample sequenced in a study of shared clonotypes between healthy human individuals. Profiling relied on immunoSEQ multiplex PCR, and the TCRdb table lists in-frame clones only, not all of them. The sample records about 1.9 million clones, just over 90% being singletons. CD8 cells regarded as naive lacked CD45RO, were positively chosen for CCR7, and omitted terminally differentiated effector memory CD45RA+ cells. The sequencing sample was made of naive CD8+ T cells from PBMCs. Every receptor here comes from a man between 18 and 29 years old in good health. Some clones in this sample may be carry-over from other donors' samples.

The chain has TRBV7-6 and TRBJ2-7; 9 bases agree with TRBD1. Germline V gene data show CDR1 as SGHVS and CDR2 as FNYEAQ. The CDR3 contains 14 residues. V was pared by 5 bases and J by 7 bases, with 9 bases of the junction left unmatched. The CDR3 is CASSPYRGRGEQYF. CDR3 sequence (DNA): TGTGCCAGCAGCCCATACAGGGGGCGTGGGGAGCAGTACTTC.

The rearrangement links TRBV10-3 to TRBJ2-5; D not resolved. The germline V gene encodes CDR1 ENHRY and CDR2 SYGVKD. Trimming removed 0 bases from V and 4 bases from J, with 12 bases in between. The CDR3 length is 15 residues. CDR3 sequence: CAISESPNHGETQYF. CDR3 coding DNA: TGTGCCATCAGTGAGTCACCGAACCACGGAGAGACCCAGTACTTC.

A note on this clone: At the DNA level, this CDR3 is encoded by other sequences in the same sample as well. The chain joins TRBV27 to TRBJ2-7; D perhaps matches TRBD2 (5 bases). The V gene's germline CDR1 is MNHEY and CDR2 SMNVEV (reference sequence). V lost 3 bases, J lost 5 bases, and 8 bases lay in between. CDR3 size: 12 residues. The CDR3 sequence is CASSLIGDEQYF. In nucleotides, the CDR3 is TGTGCCAGCAGTTTGATCGGGGACGAGCAGTACTTC.

CDR3 DNA: TGCGCCAGCAGCCCAGGACAGGGGGTCTTGGAAGCTTTCTTT. Residues: CASSPGQGVLEAFF. V is TRBV4-1 and J is TRBJ1-1; TRBD1 aligns across 10 bases. J gave up 8 bases and V 4 bases, and 7 bases lay outside the gene matches. CDR1 is MGHRA and CDR2 is YSYEKL in the germline V gene. The CDR3 loop spans 14 amino acids.

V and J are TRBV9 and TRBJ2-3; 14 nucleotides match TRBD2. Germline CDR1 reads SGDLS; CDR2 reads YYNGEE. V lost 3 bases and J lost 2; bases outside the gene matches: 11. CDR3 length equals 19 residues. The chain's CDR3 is CASSGPRGLAGGDTDTQYF. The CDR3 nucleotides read TGTGCCAGCAGCGGGCCCCGAGGACTAGCGGGAGGAGACACAGATACGCAGTATTTT. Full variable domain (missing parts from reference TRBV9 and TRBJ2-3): DSGVTQTPKHLITATGQRVTLRCSPRSGDLSVYWYQQSLDQGLQFLIQYYNGEERAKGNILERFSAQQFPDLHSELNLSSLELGDSALYFCASSGPRGLAGGDTDTQYFGPGTRLTVL.

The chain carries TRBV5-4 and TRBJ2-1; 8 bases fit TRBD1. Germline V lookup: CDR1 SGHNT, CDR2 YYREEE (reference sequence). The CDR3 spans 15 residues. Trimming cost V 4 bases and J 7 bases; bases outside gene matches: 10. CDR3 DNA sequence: TGTGCCAGCAGCAAGCTTTCAGGGGGCTGGAATGAGCAGTTCTTC. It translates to CASSKLSGGWNEQFF.

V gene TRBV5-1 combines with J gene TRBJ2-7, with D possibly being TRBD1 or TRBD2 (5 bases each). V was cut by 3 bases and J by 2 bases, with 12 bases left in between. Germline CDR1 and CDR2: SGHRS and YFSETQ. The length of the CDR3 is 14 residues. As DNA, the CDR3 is TGCGCCAGCAGCTACGGGACGGACGCCTACGAGCAGTACTTC. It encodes CASSYGTDAYEQYF.

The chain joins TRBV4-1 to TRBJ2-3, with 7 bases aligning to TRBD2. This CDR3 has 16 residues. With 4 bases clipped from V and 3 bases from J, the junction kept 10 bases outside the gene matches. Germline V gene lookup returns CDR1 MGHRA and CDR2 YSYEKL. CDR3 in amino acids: CASSPFLAESTDTQYF. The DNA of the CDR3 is TGCGCCAGCAGCCCCTTTCTAGCGGAGTCTACAGATACGCAGTATTTT.

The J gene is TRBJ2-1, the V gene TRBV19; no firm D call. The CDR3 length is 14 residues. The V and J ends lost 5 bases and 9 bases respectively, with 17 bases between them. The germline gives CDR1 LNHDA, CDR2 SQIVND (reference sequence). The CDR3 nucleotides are TGTGCCAGTAGTTCAGTACCCCGGAGCCCTGAGCAGTTCTTC. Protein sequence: CASSSVPRSPEQFF. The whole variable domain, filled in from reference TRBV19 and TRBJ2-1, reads DGGITQSPKYLFRKEGQNVTLSCEQNLNHDAMYWYRQDPGQGLRLIYYSQIVNDFQKGDIAEGYSVSREKKESFPLTVTSAQKNPTAFYLCASSSVPRSPEQFFGPGTRLTVL.

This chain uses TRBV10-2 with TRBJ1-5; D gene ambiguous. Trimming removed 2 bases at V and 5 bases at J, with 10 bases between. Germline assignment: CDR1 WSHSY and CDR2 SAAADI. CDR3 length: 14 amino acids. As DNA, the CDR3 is TGCGCCAGCAGTGAGGCTGTAAGCCATCAGCCCCAGCATTTT. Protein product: CASSEAVSHQPQHF.

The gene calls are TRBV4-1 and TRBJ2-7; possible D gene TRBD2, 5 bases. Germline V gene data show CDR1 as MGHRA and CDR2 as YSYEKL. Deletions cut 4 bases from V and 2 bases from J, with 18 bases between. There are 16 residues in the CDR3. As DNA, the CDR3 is TGCGCCAGCAGCCCGGCCCACGGGGTAACCACCTACGAGCAGTACTTC. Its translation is CASSPAHGVTTYEQYF.

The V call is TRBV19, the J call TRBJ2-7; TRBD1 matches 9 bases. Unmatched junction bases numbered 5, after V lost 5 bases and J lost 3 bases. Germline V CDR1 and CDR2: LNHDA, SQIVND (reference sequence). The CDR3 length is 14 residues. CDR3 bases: TGTGCCAGTAGTCCGGGACAGGGTTACTACGAGCAGTACTTC. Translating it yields CASSPGQGYYEQYF.

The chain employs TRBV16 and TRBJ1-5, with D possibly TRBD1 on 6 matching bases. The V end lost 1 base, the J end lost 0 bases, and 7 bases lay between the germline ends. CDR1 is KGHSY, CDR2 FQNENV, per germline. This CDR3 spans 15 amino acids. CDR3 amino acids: CASSQWTVSNQPQHF. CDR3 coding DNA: TGTGCCAGCAGCCAATGGACAGTTAGCAATCAGCCCCAGCATTTT.

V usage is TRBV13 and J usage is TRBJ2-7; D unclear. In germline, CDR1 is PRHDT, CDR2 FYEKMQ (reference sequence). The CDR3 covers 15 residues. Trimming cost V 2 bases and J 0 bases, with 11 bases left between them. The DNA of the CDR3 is TGTGCCAGCAGCTTACTTTCGCGGAGCTCCTACGAGCAGTACTTC. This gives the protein CASSLLSRSSYEQYF.

The CDR3 is CASTPLAGGAYEQYF. As DNA, the CDR3 is TGTGCCAGTACACCTCTAGCGGGAGGTGCCTACGAGCAGTACTTC. The gene calls are TRBV27 and TRBJ2-7; 11 positions match TRBD2. The CDR3 loop spans 15 amino acids. Trimming removed 9 bases from V and 2 bases from J; junction bases left unmatched: 9. The germline CDR1 and CDR2 sequences are MNHEY and SMNVEV (reference sequence).

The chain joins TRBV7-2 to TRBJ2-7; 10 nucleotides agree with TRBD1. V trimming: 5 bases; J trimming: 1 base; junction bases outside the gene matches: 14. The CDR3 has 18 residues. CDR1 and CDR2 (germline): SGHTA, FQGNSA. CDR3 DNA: TGTGCCAGCAGCAAAAAAGGGGACAGGGGTAAGGTGTCCTACGAGCAGTACTTC. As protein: CASSKKGDRGKVSYEQYF.

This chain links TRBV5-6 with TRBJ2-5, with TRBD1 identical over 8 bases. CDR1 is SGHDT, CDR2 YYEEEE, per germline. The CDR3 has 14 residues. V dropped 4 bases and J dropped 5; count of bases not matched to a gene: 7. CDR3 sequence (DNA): TGTGCCAGCAGCCCAGGGGGCGCGTTGGAGACCCAGTACTTC. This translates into CASSPGGALETQYF.

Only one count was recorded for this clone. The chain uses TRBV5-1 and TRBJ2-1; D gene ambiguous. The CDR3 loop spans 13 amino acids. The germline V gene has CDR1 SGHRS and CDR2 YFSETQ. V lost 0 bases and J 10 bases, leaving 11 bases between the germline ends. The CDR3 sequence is CASSLVRAREQFF. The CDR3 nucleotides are TGCGCCAGCAGCTTGGTTCGGGCACGAGAGCAGTTCTTC.

DNA of the CDR3: TGTGCCAGCAGTTCACCCCACACGGGATACACTGAAGCTTTCTTT. Encoded protein: CASSSPHTGYTEAFF. The rearrangement links TRBV27 to TRBJ1-1, with unresolved D. The germline V and J ends were trimmed by 4 bases and 3 bases, with 15 bases remaining between them. CDR1 and CDR2 (germline): MNHEY, SMNVEV (reference sequence). The CDR3 is made up of 15 amino acids.

Here the CDR3 DNA reads TGCGCCAGCAGCAATAAGAAGACAGGGGCCTACGAGCAGTACTTC. This codes for CASSNKKTGAYEQYF. The rearrangement uses TRBV10-2 and TRBJ2-7; 8 bases are a match to TRBD1. The length of the CDR3 is 15 residues. Losses at the gene ends were 6 bases for V and 2 bases for J; bases not matched to a gene: 9. Germline CDR1 reads WSHSY; CDR2 reads SAAADI.

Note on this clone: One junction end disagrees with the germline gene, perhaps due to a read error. The CDR3 nucleotides are TGTGCAAGCAGTTTAGCACTAGCTAGCACAGATACGCAGTATTTT. As protein: CASSLALASTDTQYF. The chain uses TRBV27 and TRBJ2-3; weak D call: TRBD2 (6 bases). CDR3 length equals 15 residues. Germline CDR1 is MNHEY and CDR2 is SMNVEV (reference sequence).

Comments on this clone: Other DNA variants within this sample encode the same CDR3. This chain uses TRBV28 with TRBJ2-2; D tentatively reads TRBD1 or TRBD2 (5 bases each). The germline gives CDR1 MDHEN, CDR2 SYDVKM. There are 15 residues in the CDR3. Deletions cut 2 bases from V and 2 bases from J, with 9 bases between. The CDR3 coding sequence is TGTGCCAGCAGTTTAGGGACGGGTAACACCGGGGAGCTGTTTTTT. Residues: CASSLGTGNTGELFF.

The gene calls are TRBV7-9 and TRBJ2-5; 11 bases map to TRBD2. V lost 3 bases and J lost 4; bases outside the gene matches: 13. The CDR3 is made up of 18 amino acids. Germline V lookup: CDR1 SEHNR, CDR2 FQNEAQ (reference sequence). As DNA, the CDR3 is TGTGCCAGCAGCTTCTCTCCACCTAGCGGGAGGCAGGCAGAGACCCAGTACTTC. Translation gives CASSFSPPSGRQAETQYF. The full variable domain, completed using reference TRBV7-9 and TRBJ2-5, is DTGVSQNPRHKITKRGQNVTFRCDPISEHNRLYWYRQTLGQGPEFLTYFQNEAQLEKSRLLSDRFSAERPKGSFSTLEIQRTEQGDSAMYLCASSFSPPSGRQAETQYFGPGTRLLVL.

The CDR3 nucleotides read TGTGCCAGCAGCTCCGGGCTTATAAATCAGCCCCAGCATTTT. This codes for CASSSGLINQPQHF. This chain joins TRBV11-2 and TRBJ1-5; D is unresolved. The V gene lost 4 bases and the J gene lost 4 bases, with 11 bases spanning the gap. The V gene's germline CDR1 is SGHAT and CDR2 FQNNGV. The CDR3 length is 14 residues.

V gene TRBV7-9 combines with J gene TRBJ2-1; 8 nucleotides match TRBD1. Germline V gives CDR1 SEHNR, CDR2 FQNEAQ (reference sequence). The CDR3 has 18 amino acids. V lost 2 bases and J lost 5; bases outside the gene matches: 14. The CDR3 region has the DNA TGTGCCAGCAGCTTACTGTCATCTTGGACAGGGAACCACAATGAGCAGTTCTTC. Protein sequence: CASSLLSSWTGNHNEQFF.

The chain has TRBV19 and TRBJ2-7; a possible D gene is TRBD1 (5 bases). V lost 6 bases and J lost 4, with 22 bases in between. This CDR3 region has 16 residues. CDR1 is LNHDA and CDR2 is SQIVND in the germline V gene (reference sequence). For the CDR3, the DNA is TGTGCCAGTAGCCCTGGGGTAGGCAAAGGGGATTACGAGCAGTACTTC. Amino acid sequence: CASSPGVGKGDYEQYF.

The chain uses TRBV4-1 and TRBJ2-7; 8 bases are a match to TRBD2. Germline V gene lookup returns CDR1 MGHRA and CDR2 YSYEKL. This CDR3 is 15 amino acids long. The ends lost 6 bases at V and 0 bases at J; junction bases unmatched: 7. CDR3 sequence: CASSPVAGPSYEQYF. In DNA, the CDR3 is TGCGCCAGCAGTCCCGTAGCGGGACCCTCCTACGAGCAGTACTTC.

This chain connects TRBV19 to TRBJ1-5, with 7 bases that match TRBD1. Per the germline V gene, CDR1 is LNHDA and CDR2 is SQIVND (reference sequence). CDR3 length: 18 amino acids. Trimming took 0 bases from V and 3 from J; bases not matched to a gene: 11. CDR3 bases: TGTGCCAGTAGTATAGATCTGATGTCCAGGGGGTTCAATCAGCCCCAGCATTTT. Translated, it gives CASSIDLMSRGFNQPQHF.